A single sample is the source of the 2 T cell receptor beta chains below, sequenced in a study of cytomegalovirus exposure and HLA in healthy donors (dated by TCRdb to 2017 to 2019). Preparation of the library involved the immunoSEQ multiplex PCR assay. A mixture of 60 forward primers for TCR Vbeta segments and 13 reverse primers for TCR Jbeta segments was used in the multiplex PCR. TCRdb provides this immuneACCESS table in a form limited to in-frame rearrangements. Some clones are lacking; in checked studies, under half of them reflect an unresolved V gene, and why the rest are absent is not known. The sample table lists some 110,000 clones, roughly 68% of them with a count of one. Of the sample, over 2% falls within the top ten clones. The sample was PBMCs. The receptors were gathered from a woman in her thirties in good health and CMV-seronegative.

V usage is TRBV18 and J usage is TRBJ2-5; a possible D gene is TRBD1 (6 bases). From germline, CDR1 is KGHSH and CDR2 LQKENI. V lost 6 bases and J 2 bases, leaving 13 bases between the germline ends. This CDR3 is built from 14 residues. In DNA, the CDR3 is TGTGCCAGCTCGCACTCCAGGGGACAAGAGACCCAGTACTTC. Protein product: CASSHSRGQETQYF.

The CDR3 sequence is CASSQRFSGTPYEQYF. The CDR3 DNA sequence: TGCGCCAGCAGTCAGAGGTTTAGCGGGACGCCCTACGAGCAGTACTTC. This chain joins TRBV5-1 and TRBJ2-7; 8 bases match TRBD2. J lost 2 bases, V lost 5 bases, and 12 bases had no gene match. The germline V gene has CDR1 SGHRS and CDR2 YFSETQ. CDR3 length: 16 residues.